A selection of T cell receptor beta chains follows, all from one sample in a study of blood T cell repertoires in COVID-19. Clones were sequenced by immunoSEQ multiplex PCR, and TCRdb holds only the in-frame ones, with some missing. The sample has roughly 170,000 clones; around two thirds are singletons. Source material: peripheral blood. These receptor sequences come from a woman aged 80 or over with acute or convalescent COVID-19. Each CDR3 is given with its conserved first and last residue. The D gene is left open where the match is weak. Where a row states a size, it is once, few, many or the class of an expanded clone; other rows omit it.

>.|.|TRBJ1-6|TRBV7-3
CASSSTGVNSPLHF
TGTGCCAGCAGCTCGACAGGAGTTAATTCACCCCTCCACTTT
>many|.|TRBJ1-6|TRBV14
CASATQGGAPLHF
TGTGCCAGCGCCACTCAGGGAGGAGCACCCCTCCACTTT
>.|.|TRBJ2-2|TRBV30
CAWSGGVANTGELFF
TGTGCCTGGAGTGGCGGGGTAGCGAACACCGGGGAGCTGTTTTTT
>.|TRBD2|TRBJ2-1|TRBV9
CASSPGTSGYNEQFF
TGTGCCAGCAGCCCTGGGACTAGCGGGTACAATGAGCAGTTCTTC
>once|.|TRBJ1-2|TRBV5-8
CASSRNMQGSYGYTF
TGTGCCAGCAGCCGGAACATGCAGGGGAGCTATGGCTACACCTTC
>.|.|TRBJ2-6|TRBV14
CASSPRDGANVLTF
TGTGCCAGCAGCCCGAGAGATGGGGCCAACGTCCTGACTTTC
>.|.|TRBJ2-7|TRBV28
CASSRGFAYEQYF
TGTGCCAGCAGTCGGGGGTTTGCCTACGAGCAGTACTTC
>.|.|TRBJ2-1|TRBV5-1
CASSLVAERYNEQFF
TGCGCCAGCAGCTTGGTTGCTGAGCGATACAATGAGCAGTTCTTC
>.|.|TRBJ2-7|TRBV7-8
CASSAPGTWYEQYF
TGTGCCAGCAGCGCCCCAGGGACATGGTACGAGCAGTACTTC
>.|.|TRBJ2-1|TRBV10-3
CAIRRERYNEQFF
TGTGCCATCAGGCGGGAACGCTACAATGAGCAGTTCTTC
>once|.|TRBJ1-5|TRBV6-5
CASKRGDQPQHF
TGTGCCAGCAAACGGGGAGATCAGCCCCAGCATTTT
>.|TRBD2|TRBJ2-1|TRBV10-3
CAIRGTNENSNEQFF
TGTGCCATCAGGGGGACTAACGAAAACTCCAATGAGCAGTTCTTC
>few|.|TRBJ1-1|TRBV27
CASYRGARTEAFF
TGTGCCAGCTACCGGGGGGCGAGGACTGAAGCTTTCTTT
>.|TRBD2|TRBJ2-7|TRBV6-6
CASRREAGEWEQYF
TGTGCCAGCAGACGGGAAGCGGGAGAATGGGAGCAGTACTTC
>.|TRBD2|TRBJ2-1|TRBV5-5
CASSPTRTSSYNEQFF
TGTGCCAGCAGCCCGACTCGGACTAGCTCCTACAATGAGCAGTTCTTC
>.|TRBD1|TRBJ1-5|TRBV4-2
CASSQQGQGSQPQHF
TGTGCCAGCAGCCAACAAGGACAGGGCAGCCAGCCCCAGCATTTT
>.|.|TRBJ2-6|TRBV5-1
CASRTISGANVLTF
TGCGCCAGCAGGACAATCTCTGGGGCCAACGTCCTGACTTTC
>.|.|TRBJ2-1|TRBV6-2/TRBV6-3
CASSYNFGGSWYNEQFF
TGTGCCAGCAGTTACAACTTTGGAGGGAGTTGGTACAATGAGCAGTTCTTC
>.|.|TRBJ2-7|TRBV2
CASEVVYEQYF
TGTGCCAGCGAGGTGGTCTACGAGCAGTACTTC
>once|TRBD2|TRBJ2-7|TRBV9
CASSPRGTSGYEQYF
TGTGCCAGCAGCCCGAGGGGGACTAGCGGCTACGAGCAGTACTTC
>.|.|TRBJ1-3|TRBV5-1
CASSLGDSGNTIYF
TGCGCCAGCAGCTTAGGGGATTCTGGAAACACCATATATTTT
>.|TRBD1|TRBJ1-6|TRBV29-1
CSALSGQGRASYNSPLHF
TGCAGCGCTCTGAGTGGACAGGGTAGAGCGTCCTATAATTCACCCCTCCACTTT
>.|TRBD1|TRBJ1-1|TRBV28
CASSLFGTGAPLNTEAFF
TGTGCCAGCAGTTTATTCGGGACAGGGGCTCCCCTGAACACTGAAGCTTTCTTT
>.|.|TRBJ1-5|TRBV2
CASSELAGINQPQHF
TGTGCCAGCAGTGAGTTGGCAGGGATCAATCAGCCCCAGCATTTT
>.|.|TRBJ2-1|TRBV5-6
CASSRRSGNEQFF
TGTGCCAGCAGCCGCCGGAGCGGTAATGAGCAGTTCTTC
>once|.|TRBJ2-7|TRBV19
CASRTRDNYEQYF
TGTGCCAGTAGGACCCGGGACAATTACGAGCAGTACTTC
>.|TRBD1|TRBJ1-5|TRBV18
CASSQTGQGLGNQPQHF
TGTGCCAGCTCACAAACCGGACAGGGATTGGGCAATCAGCCCCAGCATTTT
>.|TRBD2|TRBJ2-4|TRBV27
CASRLSGGGLAKNIQYF
TGTGCCAGCCGTTTGTCTGGCGGGGGGCTAGCCAAAAACATTCAGTACTTC
>.|.|TRBJ2-3|TRBV27
CASSLWSDTDTQYF
TGTGCCAGCAGTTTATGGTCAGACACAGATACGCAGTATTTT
>.|TRBD2|TRBJ2-5|TRBV7-9
CASSPGLAGGPWQETQYF
TGTGCCAGCAGCCCTGGACTAGCGGGAGGGCCGTGGCAAGAGACCCAGTACTTC
>.|.|TRBJ2-2|TRBV5-5
CASSLSSGQNTGELFF
TGTGCCAGCAGCTTGTCTTCGGGACAGAACACCGGGGAGCTGTTTTTT
>few|TRBD1|TRBJ1-1|TRBV10-3
CAISEPRDSEAFF
TGTGCCATCAGTGAGCCTAGGGACAGTGAAGCTTTCTTT
>.|TRBD1|TRBJ1-4|TRBV27
CASSGQGLNEKLFF
TGTGCCAGCAGTGGACAGGGCCTTAATGAAAAACTGTTTTTT
>.|.|TRBJ2-7|TRBV5-1
CASSLVQPAAAYEQYF
TGCGCCAGCAGCTTGGTTCAGCCAGCGGCGGCCTACGAGCAGTACTTC
>few|TRBD2|TRBJ2-7|TRBV14
CASSQERGGTSLPEQYF
TGTGCCAGCAGCCAAGAAAGAGGTGGGACTAGCCTGCCCGAGCAGTACTTC
>.|.|TRBJ2-1|TRBV5-1
CASRAAGNEQFF
TGCGCCAGCAGGGCCGCCGGGAATGAGCAGTTCTTC
>.|.|TRBJ2-4|TRBV28
CASSFPSAVSQYF
TGTGCCAGCAGTTTCCCTAGCGCTGTCTCACAGTACTTC
>.|.|TRBJ2-7|TRBV29-1
CSVLDGGRAYEQYF
TGCAGCGTGCTGGACGGGGGAAGGGCCTACGAGCAGTACTTC
>.|.|TRBJ1-2|TRBV2
CASSRGSDYGYTF
TGTGCCAGCAGTCGGGGTTCGGACTATGGCTACACCTTC
>few|.|TRBJ1-5|TRBV5-4
CASSFLPTNQPQHF
TGTGCCAGCAGCTTTCTACCTACCAATCAGCCCCAGCATTTT